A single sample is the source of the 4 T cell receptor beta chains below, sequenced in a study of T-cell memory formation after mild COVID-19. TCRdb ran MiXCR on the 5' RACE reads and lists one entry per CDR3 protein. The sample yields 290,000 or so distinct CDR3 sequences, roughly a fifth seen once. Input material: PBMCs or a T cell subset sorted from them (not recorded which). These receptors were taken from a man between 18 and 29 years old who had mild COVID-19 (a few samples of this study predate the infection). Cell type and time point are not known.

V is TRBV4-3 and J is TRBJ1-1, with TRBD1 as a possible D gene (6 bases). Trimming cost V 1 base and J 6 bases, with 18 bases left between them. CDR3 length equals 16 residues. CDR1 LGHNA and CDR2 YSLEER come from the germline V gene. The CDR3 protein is CASSQGPGGRGAEAFF. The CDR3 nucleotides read TGCGCCAGCAGCCAAGGCCCGGGGGGCCGGGGGGCTGAAGCTTTCTTT.

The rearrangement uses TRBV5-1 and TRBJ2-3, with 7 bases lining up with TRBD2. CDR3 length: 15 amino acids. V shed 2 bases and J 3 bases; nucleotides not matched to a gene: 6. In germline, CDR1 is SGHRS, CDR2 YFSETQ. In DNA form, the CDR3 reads TGCGCCAGCAGCTTATATGGGACTAAAACAGATACGCAGTATTTT. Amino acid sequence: CASSLYGTKTDTQYF.

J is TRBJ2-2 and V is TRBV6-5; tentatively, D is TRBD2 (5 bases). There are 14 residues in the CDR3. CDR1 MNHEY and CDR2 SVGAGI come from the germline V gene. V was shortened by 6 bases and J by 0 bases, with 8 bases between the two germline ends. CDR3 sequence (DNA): TGTGCCAGCAGGCTACTAGCGAACACCGGGGAGCTGTTTTTT. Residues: CASRLLANTGELFF.

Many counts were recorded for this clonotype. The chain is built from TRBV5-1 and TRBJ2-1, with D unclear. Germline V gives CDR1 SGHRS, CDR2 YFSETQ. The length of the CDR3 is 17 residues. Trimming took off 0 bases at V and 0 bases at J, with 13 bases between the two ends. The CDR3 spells CASSLASDASSYNEQFF. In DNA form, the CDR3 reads TGCGCCAGCAGCTTGGCTTCCGATGCGAGCTCCTACAATGAGCAGTTCTTC.